The sequence of this TCR beta chain was determined in a study of sequential checkpoint blockade in melanoma. Treatment: randomized to nivolumab then ipilimumab (arm A) or the reverse (arm B). Live CD3+CD8+ CD19− CD56− cells were sorted from PBMCs. Libraries were prepared by immunoSEQ multiplex PCR; TCRdb keeps only in-frame clonotypes and omits some of them. The sample yields fewer than 35,000 clones, about 88% seen once. The germline CDR1 and CDR2 sequences are MNHEY and SVGAGI. Trimming at V came to 2 bases and at J to 6 bases, leaving 11 bases not matched to a gene. This CDR3 contains 16 residues. Sequenced material: CD8+ T cells sorted from blood (inferred from file names), taken from a patient given nivolumab and ipilimumab in sequence. The receptor was isolated from a human donor with melanoma. The chain carries TRBV6-5 and TRBJ2-7, with TRBD2 matching 9 bases. The CDR3 nucleotides are TGTGCCAGCAGTTACGCCGCGGGGGGGGGTTCGTTCGAGCAGTACTTC. Protein sequence: CASSYAAGGGSFEQYF.